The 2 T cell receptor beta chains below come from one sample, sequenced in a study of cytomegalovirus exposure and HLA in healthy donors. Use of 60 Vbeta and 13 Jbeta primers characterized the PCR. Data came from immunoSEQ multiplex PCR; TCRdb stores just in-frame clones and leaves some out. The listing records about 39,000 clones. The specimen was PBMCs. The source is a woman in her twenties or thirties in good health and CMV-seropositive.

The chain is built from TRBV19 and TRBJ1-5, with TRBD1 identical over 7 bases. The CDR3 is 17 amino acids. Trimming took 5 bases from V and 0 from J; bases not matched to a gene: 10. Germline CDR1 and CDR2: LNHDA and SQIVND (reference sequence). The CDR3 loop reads CASSFTSDRHSNQPQHF. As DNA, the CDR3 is TGTGCCAGTAGTTTCACATCGGACAGGCATAGCAATCAGCCCCAGCATTTT.

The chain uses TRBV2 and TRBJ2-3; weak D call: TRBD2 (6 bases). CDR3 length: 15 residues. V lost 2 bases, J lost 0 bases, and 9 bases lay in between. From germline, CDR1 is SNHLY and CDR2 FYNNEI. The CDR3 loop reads CASSETSPSTDTQYF. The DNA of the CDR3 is TGTGCCAGCAGTGAAACTAGCCCCAGCACAGATACGCAGTATTTT.